This TCR beta chain was recorded in a study of blood T cell repertoires in COVID-19. The table came from immunoSEQ multiplex PCR; TCRdb's copy has only in-frame clones and leaves some out. Of about 190,000 clones in the sample, around 84% were seen once. This CDR3 is built from 14 residues. CDR1 and CDR2 from the germline V gene are SGHNT and YENEEA. Deletions cut 5 bases from V and 0 bases from J, with 8 bases between. The clonotype originates from a human donor in a cohort sampled during active COVID-19. Sequencing used peripheral blood. The V call is TRBV11-3, the J call TRBJ2-1, with D possibly matching TRBD1 (5 bases). The CDR3 DNA is TGTGCCAGCAGCCCAAGGGGCTCCTACAATGAGCAGTTCTTC. As protein: CASSPRGSYNEQFF.